This record looks at one T cell receptor beta chain sequence and its context. Its specificity is unknown. The sample comes from a study of cytomegalovirus exposure and HLA in healthy donors. Study-wide findings and caveats: Reported performance of the classifier showed diagnosis of cytomegalovirus status with high specificity and sensitivity.

The PCR made use of 60 Vbeta and 13 Jbeta primers. TCRdb's table, derived via immunoSEQ multiplex PCR, lists solely in-frame clones and lacks some. There are tens of thousands of clones in the sample, with less than 5.5% held by the top ten. CDR3 length: 19 amino acids. The germline V gene has CDR1 SEHNR and CDR2 FQNEAQ (reference sequence). After removal of 2 bases from V and 1 base from J, the junction contained 7 bases not matched to a gene. This sequence originates from a middle-aged woman in good health and CMV-seropositive. Sequencing input: PBMCs. This sequence joins TRBV7-9 and TRBJ2-1; 14 nucleotides align to TRBD2. The CDR3 reads CASSLPTSGGVGSYNEQFF. As DNA, the CDR3 is TGTGCCAGCAGCTTACCGACTAGCGGGGGGGTGGGGTCCTACAATGAGCAGTTCTTC.